The 24 T cell receptor beta chains presented below share a single source sample, sequenced in a study of shared clonotypes between healthy human individuals (TCRdb year 2020). Libraries came from the immunoSEQ multiplex PCR assay. Sourced from immuneACCESS, this table was stored by TCRdb with only in-frame sequences that have V and J called. A share of the clones is absent; for the studies checked, an unresolved V gene accounts for under half, and the remainder has no known explanation. The sample yields approximately 2,000,000 clones; around 90% were counted once. The ten largest make up 0.37% of the sample. Sequencing was performed on naive CD4+ T cells from PBMCs. What this sample's cell subset or site label stands for: CD45RA+ positively selected. Receptors were obtained from a man aged 18 to 30 in good health. Some clones in this sample may be carry-over from other donors' samples.

V and J are TRBV7-2 and TRBJ2-5, with TRBD2 as a possible D gene (5 bases). V was pared by 1 base and J by 7 bases, with 13 bases between. The CDR3 is made up of 14 amino acids. Germline V gene sequence: CDR1 SGHTA, CDR2 FQGNSA. The CDR3 spells CASSLEAGLGTQYF. The CDR3 nucleotides read TGTGCCAGCAGCTTAGAGGCGGGTCTGGGGACCCAGTACTTC.

The chain has TRBV18 and TRBJ2-3; tentative D call: TRBD1 (5 bases). The germline V gene has CDR1 KGHSH and CDR2 LQKENI. The CDR3 spans 15 residues. Trimming removed 2 bases from V and 1 base from J, with 10 bases in between. The CDR3 DNA follows: TGTGCCAGCTCACCAAGGGGCTATGGCACAGATACGCAGTATTTT. As protein: CASSPRGYGTDTQYF.

V and J are TRBV7-3 and TRBJ2-2, with D tentatively TRBD2 (5 bases). The CDR3 runs 15 residues. CDR1 is SGHTA and CDR2 is FQGTGA in the germline V gene. Between the trimmed V and J ends, which lost 5 bases and 5 bases, there was a span of 15 bases. The CDR3 DNA sequence: TGTGCCAGCAGCCCCGCCGGGGTCCCGACCGGGGAGCTGTTTTTT. Amino acid sequence: CASSPAGVPTGELFF. The full variable domain, completed using reference TRBV7-3 and TRBJ2-2, is GAGVSQTPSNKVTEKGKYVELRCDPISGHTALYWYRQSLGQGPEFLIYFQGTGAADDSGLPNDRFFAVRPEGSVSTLKIQRTERGDSAVYLCASSPAGVPTGELFFGEGSRLTVL.

The rearrangement links TRBV28 to TRBJ1-2; no definite D call. CDR1 and CDR2 (germline): MDHEN, SYDVKM. The CDR3 runs 12 residues. Trimming stripped 7 bases from V and 1 base from J, with 7 bases between. The DNA of the CDR3 is TGTGCCAGCACCGGGAATAACTATGGCTACACCTTC. As protein: CASTGNNYGYTF.

Only one count was recorded for this clone. This chain uses TRBV5-1 with TRBJ2-1, with 10 bases matching TRBD2. The germline CDR1 and CDR2 sequences are SGHRS and YFSETQ. V trimming: 0 bases; J trimming: 5 bases; junction bases outside the gene matches: 5. The CDR3 sequence is 16 residues long. The chain's CDR3 is CASSLVASGRNNEQFF. The CDR3 bases are TGCGCCAGCAGCTTGGTAGCTAGCGGGAGAAACAATGAGCAGTTCTTC.

This clone has a single count. DNA for the CDR3: TGTGCCAGCAGCTTCGGGGGGATCTCCTACAATGAGCAGTTCTTC. This gives the protein CASSFGGISYNEQFF. The rearrangement joins TRBV5-4 to TRBJ2-1, with TRBD2 identical over 7 bases. V lost 2 bases, J lost 0 bases, and 2 bases stayed unmatched. The CDR3 contains 15 residues. Germline CDR1 reads SGHNT; CDR2 reads YYREEE (reference sequence).

The chain joins TRBV6-6 to TRBJ2-1; D is ambiguous. The germline V gene encodes CDR1 MNHNY and CDR2 SVGAGI (reference sequence). CDR3 length: 12 amino acids. V was cut by 0 bases and J by 6 bases, with 3 bases left in between. The chain's CDR3 is CASSYSINEQFF. CDR3 in DNA: TGTGCCAGCAGTTACTCTATCAATGAGCAGTTCTTC.

V and J are TRBV7-9 and TRBJ2-3, with D tentatively TRBD2 (5 bases). Germline values: CDR1 SEHNR, CDR2 FQNEAQ (reference sequence). V dropped 4 bases and J dropped 3 bases, with 11 bases sitting between them. The CDR3 length is 14 residues. The CDR3 coding sequence is TGTGCCAGCAGCTCTCGGACTGGGACAGATACGCAGTATTTT. The encoded protein is CASSSRTGTDTQYF.

The V gene is TRBV5-1, the J gene TRBJ2-3; D remains ambiguous. Germline CDR1 reads SGHRS; CDR2 reads YFSETQ. V was clipped by 0 bases and J by 8 bases, with 10 bases between them. The CDR3 runs to 13 residues. CDR3 amino acids: CASSLVAEATQYF. In nucleotides, the CDR3 is TGCGCCAGCAGCTTGGTGGCAGAGGCTACGCAGTATTTT.

V is TRBV25-1 and J is TRBJ2-3; D perhaps matches TRBD1 (6 bases). With 3 bases removed from V and 1 base from J, the gap between germline ends came to 8 bases. The CDR3 is 14 amino acids. Germline CDR1 is MGHDK and CDR2 is SYGVNS. The CDR3 sequence: CASSDYRGTDTQYF. The CDR3, as DNA: TGTGCCAGCAGTGATTACAGGGGCACAGATACGCAGTATTTT.

The chain is built from TRBV28 and TRBJ1-3; the match to TRBD1 covers 8 bases. CDR1 is MDHEN, CDR2 SYDVKM, per germline. Trimming at V came to 3 bases and at J to 2 bases, leaving 12 bases not matched to a gene. The CDR3 spans 18 residues. This chain's CDR3 is CASSLWGSGDRPGNTIYF. CDR3 DNA sequence: TGTGCCAGCAGTTTGTGGGGGTCCGGGGACAGGCCTGGAAACACCATATATTTT.

The chain has TRBV11-2 and TRBJ1-1; 12 nucleotides match TRBD1. In germline, CDR1 is SGHAT, CDR2 FQNNGV. This CDR3 spans 17 amino acids. V gave up 5 bases and J gave up 0 bases; unmatched junction bases: 7. The CDR3 is CASSPRDRGPLNTEAFF. For the CDR3, the DNA is TGTGCCAGCAGCCCCCGGGACAGGGGGCCCCTGAACACTGAAGCTTTCTTT.

This clone is a singleton in its sample. The V call is TRBV6-5, the J call TRBJ1-5; D possibly corresponds to TRBD1 (5 bases). Germline V gene data show CDR1 as MNHEY and CDR2 as SVGAGI. The CDR3 spans 14 residues. V lost 0 bases and J 9 bases, leaving 12 bases between the germline ends. The CDR3 DNA is TGTGCCAGCAGTTACTCAGGGGAGTACTGGCCCCAGCATTTT. Translation: CASSYSGEYWPQHF.

The count of this clone is one. The chain recombines TRBV18 with TRBJ1-5, with TRBD1 identical over 9 bases. This CDR3 has 15 residues. In germline, CDR1 is KGHSH, CDR2 LQKENI. V trimming: 4 bases; J trimming: 7 bases; junction bases outside the gene matches: 8. The CDR3 DNA is TGTGCCAGCTCACTAACAGGGGGCGGTTTACAGCCCCAGCATTTT. Residues: CASSLTGGGLQPQHF.

In this sample, this clone turned up once. The CDR3 loop is CASSFRGVFGGNQPQHF. CDR3 bases: TGTGCCAGCAGTTTTAGAGGGGTATTCGGGGGCAATCAGCCCCAGCATTTT. The chain combines TRBV28 with TRBJ1-5; D may be TRBD1 (5 bases). The CDR3 has 17 residues. Germline CDR1 and CDR2: MDHEN and SYDVKM. V lost 3 bases to trimming and J lost 2 bases, with 17 bases between them.

V and J are TRBV30 and TRBJ1-4; no definite D call. Germline V gene sequence: CDR1 GTSNPN, CDR2 SVGIG (reference sequence). V lost 3 bases and J 8 bases, leaving 13 bases between the germline ends. This CDR3 comprises 13 residues. The CDR3 nucleotides read TGTGCCTGGAGAGGCCCAACGGGGGAAAAACTGTTTTTT. It is translated as CAWRGPTGEKLFF.

The rearrangement uses TRBV7-2 and TRBJ2-7, with 10 bases identical to TRBD2. From germline, CDR1 is SGHTA and CDR2 FQGNSA. The V gene end was trimmed by 1 base and the J gene end by 6 bases; junction bases not matched to a gene: 9. The CDR3 totals 16 residues. CDR3 amino acids: CASSLVGVAGGREQYF. The DNA for the CDR3 is TGTGCCAGCAGCTTAGTAGGAGTAGCGGGAGGACGCGAGCAGTACTTC.

This clone was found once. This chain connects TRBV28 to TRBJ1-5; 7 bases align to TRBD1. Germline loops: CDR1 MDHEN, CDR2 SYDVKM. J gave up 7 bases and V 3 bases, and 9 bases lay outside the gene matches. This CDR3 comprises 15 residues. CDR3 sequence reads: CASSFRTGAIQPQHF. CDR3 in DNA: TGTGCCAGCAGTTTTCGTACAGGGGCTATCCAGCCCCAGCATTTT.

This chain connects TRBV5-1 to TRBJ2-1; D uncertain. The CDR3 covers 15 residues. V was pared by 0 bases and J by 7 bases, with 14 bases between. CDR1 is SGHRS, CDR2 YFSETQ, per germline. The CDR3 is CASSLVSAGLNEQFF. The CDR3, as DNA: TGCGCCAGCAGCTTGGTATCTGCAGGTCTGAATGAGCAGTTCTTC.

This clone appeared once. This chain uses TRBV6-6 with TRBJ2-7; 7 bases map to TRBD2. CDR1 and CDR2 from the germline V gene are MNHNY and SVGAGI (reference sequence). The CDR3 loop spans 14 amino acids. V shed 5 bases, J shed 6 bases, and the junction held 10 bases outside the gene matches. The CDR3 DNA reads as TGTGCCAGCAGTCCTCGGGCCTCGGGGGGCGAGCAGTACTTC. Translation: CASSPRASGGEQYF.

CDR3 protein: CASSPGFGYQETQYF. CDR3 nucleotides: TGTGCCAGCTCACCAGGTTTTGGGTACCAAGAGACCCAGTACTTC. V gene TRBV18 combines with J gene TRBJ2-5; no firm D call. V was cut by 2 bases and J by 0 bases, with 10 bases left in between. CDR1 is KGHSH, CDR2 LQKENI, per germline. The CDR3 is 15 residues long.

In the case of this clone: Other DNA sequences in the sample encode the same CDR3. The chain combines TRBV18 with TRBJ2-7; D is undetermined. In germline, CDR1 is KGHSH, CDR2 LQKENI. V lost 3 bases and J 4 bases, leaving 10 bases between the germline ends. The CDR3 sequence is 13 residues long. In DNA form, the CDR3 reads TGTGCCAGCTCACCTCTAGGGTGGTACGAGCAGTACTTC. It codes for CASSPLGWYEQYF.

The J gene is TRBJ2-7, the V gene TRBV6-6; D is perhaps TRBD2 (5 bases). The length of the CDR3 is 13 residues. Per the germline V gene, CDR1 is MNHNY and CDR2 is SVGAGI (reference sequence). V shed 0 bases and J shed 6 bases, with 9 bases lying between them. The CDR3 protein is CASSYSPGGEQYF. The CDR3 bases are TGTGCCAGCAGTTACTCACCAGGAGGCGAGCAGTACTTC.

The V gene is TRBV10-1, the J gene TRBJ1-3, with unresolved D. The CDR3 extends over 13 amino acids. V shed 5 bases and J shed 0 bases, with 5 bases lying between them. Germline V gene data show CDR1 as WNHNN and CDR2 as SYGVQD (reference sequence). DNA for the CDR3: TGCGCCAGCAGTCGGGGCTCTGGAAACACCATATATTTT. It specifies CASSRGSGNTIYF.